The table lists the clone carrying this T cell receptor beta chain with many counts. TCRbeta library construction was performed incorporating unique molecular identifiers. TCRdb re-called the PCR reads with MiXCR, one entry per CDR3 protein. The sample includes fewer than 95,000 distinct CDR3 sequences, 9% to 15% seen only once; the top ten take around 13%. V lost 2 bases and J 7 bases, leaving 14 bases between the germline ends. The CDR3 sequence is 14 residues long. This entry comes from a study of T-cell reconstitution after alpha-beta-depleted transplantation in children. This sample comprised PBMCs from the stem cell graft donor, obtained from the stem cell graft. The chain recombines TRBV12-3 or TRBV12-4 with TRBJ1-2; TRBD1 might be the D (6 bases). This clonotype was obtained from a human donor who donated a stem cell graft to a child with inherited bone marrow failure. The CDR3 nucleotides are TGTGCCAGCAGTTTATACAGGGAGGCTGCTGGCTACACCTTC. This sequence encodes CASSLYREAAGYTF.